These 15 T cell receptor beta chains share one sample of origin, sequenced in a study of blood T cell repertoires in COVID-19. TCRdb's copy holds only in-frame clones and misses some; the assay was immunoSEQ multiplex PCR. The sample carries 240,000 or so clones, more than 75% recorded once. Sequencing was done on a sample of PBMCs or T cells enriched from blood (not recorded which). These receptors all stem from a woman aged 35 to 49 with acute COVID-19.

This clone was picked up many times. The CDR3 DNA is TGCGCCAGCAGCCCCTTAGCGGGCTCCCTAGGGGAGACCCAGTACTTC. This sequence encodes CASSPLAGSLGETQYF. This chain connects TRBV5-1 to TRBJ2-5; 7 bases agree with TRBD2. CDR3 length equals 16 residues. CDR1 SGHRS and CDR2 YFSETQ come from the germline V gene. V was clipped by 4 bases and J by 5 bases; unmatched bases: 14. Complete variable domain (other parts from reference TRBV5-1 and TRBJ2-5): KAGVTQTPRYLIKTRGQQVTLSCSPISGHRSVSWYQQTPGQGLQFLFEYFSETQRNKGNFPGRFSGRQFSNSRSEMNVSTLELGDSALYLCASSPLAGSLGETQYFGPGTRLLVL.

This clone was picked up a small number of times. The chain employs TRBV15 and TRBJ1-1; possible D gene TRBD1, 6 bases. The CDR3 is made up of 17 amino acids. The ends were cut back, 4 bases at V and 3 bases at J, with 21 bases in the middle. Per germline, CDR1 LNHNV and CDR2 YYDKDF (reference sequence). In nucleotides, the CDR3 is TGTGCCACCAGCAACCGAGGGACACACCTAGGGTACACTGAAGCTTTCTTT. Translated, it gives CATSNRGTHLGYTEAFF.

This chain joins TRBV19 and TRBJ2-7; 7 bases map to TRBD2. The CDR3 extends over 17 amino acids. Per germline, CDR1 LNHDA and CDR2 SQIVND (reference sequence). V lost 3 bases, J lost 0 bases, and 11 bases stayed unmatched. CDR3 nucleotides: TGTGCCAGTAGTATGGTGGGGAGCGGGATGGCCTCCTACGAGCAGTACTTC. This codes for CASSMVGSGMASYEQYF.

Here the CDR3 reads CASSPGRVGNTIYF. The CDR3 DNA reads as TGCGCCAGCAGCCCCGGGCGGGTTGGAAACACCATATATTTT. This chain connects TRBV5-1 to TRBJ1-3; D gene uncertain. The V gene lost 4 bases and the J gene lost 3 bases, with 11 bases spanning the gap. The germline V gene encodes CDR1 SGHRS and CDR2 YFSETQ. This CDR3 is built from 14 residues.

This sequence joins TRBV25-1 and TRBJ2-6, with D hard to call. The CDR3 totals 17 residues. Trimming pared 1 base from V and 0 bases from J, leaving 10 bases between. Germline-derived CDR1 and CDR2 are MGHDK and SYGVNS. This CDR3 reads CASSESGRPSGANVLTF. The CDR3, as DNA: TGTGCCAGCAGTGAATCCGGCAGGCCCTCTGGGGCCAACGTCCTGACTTTC.

The chain links TRBV7-8 to TRBJ2-1, with TRBD1 matching 12 bases. V lost 3 bases and J lost 8; bases outside the gene matches: 5. This CDR3 contains 15 residues. Germline values: CDR1 SGHVS, CDR2 FQNEAQ. CDR3 DNA sequence: TGTGCCAGCAGCTTCCGGGACAGGGGGCGGGATGAGCAGTTCTTC. It translates to CASSFRDRGRDEQFF.

V usage is TRBV5-4 and J usage is TRBJ2-7, with 9 bases fitting TRBD2. Losses at the gene ends were 4 bases for V and 5 bases for J; bases not matched to a gene: 10. Germline V gene sequence: CDR1 SGHNT, CDR2 YYREEE (reference sequence). CDR3 length: 15 amino acids. CDR3 protein: CASSGGSGRGHEQYF. CDR3 nucleotide sequence: TGTGCCAGCAGCGGAGGTAGCGGGAGAGGCCACGAGCAGTACTTC.

The V call is TRBV20-1, the J call TRBJ2-1, with 7 positions matching TRBD1. With 6 bases clipped from V and 12 bases from J, the junction kept 5 bases outside the gene matches. The CDR3 runs to 10 residues. CDR1 is DFQATT, CDR2 SNEGSKA, per germline (reference sequence). CDR3 residues: CSAHRDRQFF. In DNA form, the CDR3 reads TGCAGTGCGCACCGGGACAGGCAGTTCTTC.

This chain uses TRBV5-6 with TRBJ2-1; 13 nucleotides match TRBD2. V lost 2 bases, J lost 6 bases, and 2 bases stayed unmatched. This CDR3 is built from 15 residues. Germline-derived CDR1 and CDR2 are SGHDT and YYEEEE. As DNA, the CDR3 is TGTGCCAGCAGCTTACTAGCGGGAGGGCCCAATGAGCAGTTCTTC. This encodes CASSLLAGGPNEQFF. Looking up the rest from reference TRBV5-6 and TRBJ2-1 gives the full variable domain: DAGVTQSPTHLIKTRGQQVTLRCSPKSGHDTVSWYQQALGQGPQFIFQYYEEEERQRGNFPDRFSGHQFPNYSSELNVNALLLGDSALYLCASSLLAGGPNEQFFGPGTRLTVL.

J is TRBJ1-2 and V is TRBV4-1; 7 positions match TRBD1. Per the germline V gene, CDR1 is MGHRA and CDR2 is YSYEKL. The CDR3 loop spans 14 amino acids. V trimming: 3 bases; J trimming: 4 bases; junction bases outside the gene matches: 5. CDR3 in amino acids: CASSQGRQGYGYTF. The CDR3 region has the DNA TGCGCCAGCAGCCAGGGACGACAGGGCTATGGCTACACCTTC.

About this clone itself: At one end the junction does not follow the germline gene, possibly because of a read error. The chain couples TRBV7-9 to TRBJ1-2, with TRBD1 matching 9 bases. This CDR3 has 17 amino acids. Germline CDR1 is SEHNR and CDR2 is FQNEAQ (reference sequence). The CDR3 bases are TGTGCCAGCAGCTTAGGTCGGCGGGGACAGGGAAACTCTGGCTACACCTTC. This codes for CASSLGRRGQGNSGYTF.

The V call is TRBV6-5, the J call TRBJ2-3, with D unresolved. In germline, CDR1 is MNHEY, CDR2 SVGAGI. The CDR3 has 14 residues. The V end lost 0 bases, the J end lost 6 bases, and 10 bases lay between the germline ends. The DNA of the CDR3 is TGTGCCAGCAGTTACTCGAACGGCGGTGATACGCAGTATTTT. Its protein is CASSYSNGGDTQYF.

In this sample, this clone turned up once. The rearrangement joins TRBV7-3 to TRBJ1-2, with 7 positions matching TRBD1. Per the germline V gene, CDR1 is SGHTA and CDR2 is FQGTGA. This CDR3 has 13 amino acids. V lost 0 bases and J lost 7; bases outside the gene matches: 2. Here the CDR3 reads CASSLTGGGGYTF. CDR3 nucleotide sequence: TGTGCCAGCAGCTTAACAGGGGGCGGTGGCTACACCTTC. The full variable domain, rest sourced from reference TRBV7-3 and TRBJ1-2, is GAGVSQTPSNKVTEKGKYVELRCDPISGHTALYWYRQSLGQGPEFLIYFQGTGAADDSGLPNDRFFAVRPEGSVSTLKIQRTERGDSAVYLCASSLTGGGGYTFGSGTRLTVV.

The chain has TRBV25-1 and TRBJ2-5; 10 bases match TRBD2. V was clipped by 1 base and J by 5 bases; unmatched bases: 7. The length of the CDR3 is 16 residues. CDR1 and CDR2 from the germline V gene are MGHDK and SYGVNS. The CDR3 DNA follows: TGTGCCAGCAGTGAATTGACTAGCGGGTTTGGGGAGACCCAGTACTTC. This translates into CASSELTSGFGETQYF.

The chain employs TRBV14 and TRBJ2-1; 9 positions agree with TRBD2. Germline V lookup: CDR1 SGHDN, CDR2 FVKESK. The CDR3 covers 13 residues. V dropped 4 bases and J dropped 8; count of bases not matched to a gene: 3. CDR3 residues: CASSPWTSDEQFF. The CDR3 DNA follows: TGTGCCAGCAGCCCATGGACTAGCGATGAGCAGTTCTTC. The whole variable domain, remainder taken from reference TRBV14 and TRBJ2-1, is EAGVTQFPSHSVIEKGQTVTLRCDPISGHDNLYWYRRVMGKEIKFLLHFVKESKQDESGMPNNRFLAERTGGTYSTLKVQPAELEDSGVYFCASSPWTSDEQFFGPGTRLTVL.